Listed below are T cell receptor beta chains from one sample, sequenced in a study of shared clonotypes between healthy human individuals. Here immunoSEQ multiplex PCR was the method, and the copy in TCRdb shows in-frame clones only, minus some. The sample has 300,000 to 400,000 clones, approximately 79% seen once. Input material: memory CD4+ T cells sorted from blood. These receptor sequences come from a young man in good health. Both conserved end residues are part of each CDR3. Fields, in order: V gene, J gene, D gene, clone size, CDR3 DNA, CDR3 protein. D genes are given only for firm matches. The size of a clone is reported for some rows only, either as once, few or many, or as a class for expanded clones.

>TRBV28|TRBJ2-3|NA|NA
TGTGCCAGCAGTGAAATGACAGAGAGCACAGATACGCAGTATTTT
CASSEMTESTDTQYF
>TRBV2|TRBJ1-2|NA|NA
TGTGCCAGCAGTATCGGGCCCGGGCGCTATGGCTACACCTTC
CASSIGPGRYGYTF
>TRBV5-1|TRBJ2-7|TRBD1|NA
TGCGCCAGCAGCGCTACCGGGACAGGCATTCACGAGCAGTACTTC
CASSATGTGIHEQYF
>TRBV11-3|TRBJ2-5|NA|NA
TGTGCCAGCAGCCCGGGACACCAAGAGACCCAGTACTTC
CASSPGHQETQYF
>TRBV19|TRBJ2-1|TRBD2|few
TGTGCCAGTAGTACCCCCCCGGGACTAGCGACTTACAATGAGCAGTTCTTC
CASSTPPGLATYNEQFF
>TRBV27|TRBJ2-6|NA|NA
TGTGCCAGCAGCCCAGGGTCCTCTGGGGCCAACGTCCTGACTTTC
CASSPGSSGANVLTF
>TRBV28|TRBJ2-1|TRBD1|few
TGTGCCAGCAGTTTACCTAGGGGACAGGTTCGGGATGAGCAGTTCTTC
CASSLPRGQVRDEQFF
>TRBV5-5|TRBJ1-5|NA|NA
TGTGCCAGCAGCCCCATCGATAGCAATCAGCCCCAGCATTTT
CASSPIDSNQPQHF
>TRBV19|TRBJ2-3|TRBD1|NA
TGTGCCAGTACGGACAGGACACGCACAGATACGCAGTATTTT
CASTDRTRTDTQYF
>TRBV6-1|TRBJ2-3|TRBD2|NA
TGTGCCAGCAGTGCTAGCGGGAGGGCGGGAAGCACAGATACGCAGTATTTT
CASSASGRAGSTDTQYF
>TRBV28|TRBJ2-7|TRBD1|NA
TGTGCCAGCAATGACGGGACAGGGAATACCTACGAGCAGTACTTC
CASNDGTGNTYEQYF
>TRBV5-6|TRBJ1-4|NA|once
TGTGCCAGCAGCACCACAGGGAGCCTTAATGAAAAACTGTTTTTT
CASSTTGSLNEKLFF
>TRBV27|TRBJ2-1|NA|NA
TGTGCCAGCTGGGCCCTAAACAATGAGCAGTTCTTC
CASWALNNEQFF